This TCR beta chain was sequenced in a study of blood T cell repertoires in COVID-19. Source study methods: Estimates of nucleated cell counts were drawn from the amplification of reference gene primers. Here immunoSEQ multiplex PCR was the method, and the copy in TCRdb shows in-frame clones only, minus some. V, J and clone size are taken as reported in that table, and D and trimming were inferred from the DNA itself. Of roughly 160,000 clones in the sample, 79% were seen once. Grouping used clinical history reported by participants in a survey and questionnaire. The CDR3 has 13 amino acids. Looked up from germline, CDR1 is SGHVS and CDR2 is FQNEAQ. Trimming took off 5 bases at V and 3 bases at J, with 8 bases between the two ends.

The V call is TRBV7-8, the J call TRBJ1-5; possibly TRBD1 for D (5 bases). The sequence was collected from a woman in her seventies in a cohort exposed to, infected with or recovered from COVID-19 (not recorded which). Material for sequencing was PBMCs or T cells enriched from blood (not recorded which). In nucleotides, the CDR3 is TGTGCCAGCAGCAAGACAGTCAATCAGCCCCAGCATTTT. Protein: CASSKTVNQPQHF.